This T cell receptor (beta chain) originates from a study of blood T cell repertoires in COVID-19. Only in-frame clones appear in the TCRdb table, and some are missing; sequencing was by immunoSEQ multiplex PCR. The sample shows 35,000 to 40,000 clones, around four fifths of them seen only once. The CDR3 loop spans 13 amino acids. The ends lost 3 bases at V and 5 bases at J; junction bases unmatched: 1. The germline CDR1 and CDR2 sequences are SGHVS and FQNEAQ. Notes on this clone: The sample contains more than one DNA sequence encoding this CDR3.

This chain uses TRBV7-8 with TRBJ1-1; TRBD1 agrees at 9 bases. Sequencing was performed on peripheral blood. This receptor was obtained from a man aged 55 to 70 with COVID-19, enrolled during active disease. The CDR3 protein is CASSFDRGTEAFF. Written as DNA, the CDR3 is TGTGCCAGCAGCTTTGACAGGGGGACTGAAGCTTTCTTT.